The clone carrying this T cell receptor beta chain was seen ten or more times. Germline is not matched at one junction end, which may reflect a read error. These data originate in a study of early T cells in non-severe SARS-CoV-2 infection. Study-level background: The sequenced material was bulk RNA from unsorted whole blood, and its chains were unpaired.

Per the germline V gene, CDR1 is MDHEN and CDR2 is SYDVKM. The CDR3 length is 14 residues. Each cDNA molecule carried a unique molecular identifier. Via MiXCR, TCRdb re-called the 5' RACE reads, giving one row per CDR3 protein. Counted here are tens of thousands of distinct CDR3 sequences, about an eighth occurring once; the ten biggest clones make up around 1.3%. The sequence was collected from an adult who was a healthcare worker with PCR-confirmed SARS-CoV-2 infection or an uninfected control (not recorded which). The chain couples TRBV28 to TRBJ2-7, with 12 bases identical to TRBD2. Sequencing was performed on whole blood. The CDR3 nucleotides read TGTGCCATTACTAGCGGGAGGACTAGGCGGCACCTTAACTTC. Protein sequence: CAITSGRTRRHLNF.